The 26 T cell receptor beta chains presented below share a single source sample, sequenced in a study of T-cell reconstitution after alpha-beta-depleted transplantation in children. Preparation of the TCRbeta library involved a method that used unique molecular identifiers. MiXCR, run by TCRdb on the PCR reads, gives a single entry per CDR3 protein. This sample has about 610,000 distinct CDR3 sequences; about 11% occur once, and the top ten carry less than 5%. This specimen consisted of PBMCs from the stem cell graft donor, obtained from the stem cell graft. The receptors stem from a human donor who donated a stem cell graft to a child with acute myeloid leukemia.

The rearrangement uses TRBV7-8 and TRBJ2-1, with 15 bases matching TRBD2. Trimming removed 4 bases from V and 2 bases from J; junction bases left unmatched: 6. This CDR3 region has 18 residues. Per the germline V gene, CDR1 is SGHVS and CDR2 is FQNEAQ. CDR3 in DNA: TGTGCCAGCAGCTGGGGACTAGCGGGAGGATGGGCCTACAATGAGCAGTTCTTC. Residues: CASSWGLAGGWAYNEQFF.

This clonotype was found a few times. This sequence joins TRBV5-1 and TRBJ2-6; possible D gene TRBD2, 5 bases. The CDR3 contains 15 residues. V lost 3 bases, J lost 1 base, and 8 bases lay in between. The V gene's germline CDR1 is SGHRS and CDR2 YFSETQ. The CDR3 protein is CASSSRTSGANVLTF. The CDR3 DNA reads as TGCGCCAGCAGCTCGAGGACTTCTGGGGCCAACGTCCTGACTTTC. The complete variable domain, with remaining parts taken from reference TRBV5-1 and TRBJ2-6, reads KAGVTQTPRYLIKTRGQQVTLSCSPISGHRSVSWYQQTPGQGLQFLFEYFSETQRNKGNFPGRFSGRQFSNSRSEMNVSTLELGDSALYLCASSSRTSGANVLTFGAGSRLTVL.

This clonotype was recorded at least ten times. The V and J genes are TRBV29-1 and TRBJ2-7; 10 bases are shared with TRBD2. V lost 8 bases and J lost 5; bases outside the gene matches: 9. The V gene's germline CDR1 is SQVTM and CDR2 ANQGSEA. The CDR3 has 13 residues. CDR3 DNA: TGCAGCTATTATGTGGGGACTAGCGACGAGCAGTACTTC. Its translation is CSYYVGTSDEQYF.

This clonotype was counted ten times or more. V is TRBV12-3 or TRBV12-4 and J is TRBJ1-3; D gene ambiguous. Trimming stripped 7 bases from V and 6 bases from J, with 16 bases between. This CDR3 spans 14 amino acids. CDR3 nucleotide sequence: TGTGCCAGCACCACCCAACGGCAGCTAAACACCATATATTTT. It encodes CASTTQRQLNTIYF.

This sequence joins TRBV25-1 and TRBJ2-7, with 9 bases identical to TRBD2. The CDR3 spans 15 residues. Trimming cost V 3 bases and J 3 bases; bases outside gene matches: 6. Germline assignment: CDR1 MGHDK and CDR2 SYGVNS. CDR3 bases: TGTGCCAGCAGTGACTCGGTAGCGGGAGACTACGAGCAGTACTTC. Translating it yields CASSDSVAGDYEQYF.

The V call is TRBV5-4, the J call TRBJ2-1, with 10 bases matching TRBD2. This CDR3 region has 16 residues. V shed 0 bases, J shed 9 bases, and the junction held 9 bases outside the gene matches. CDR1 SGHNT and CDR2 YYREEE come from the germline V gene (reference sequence). CDR3 nucleotides: TGTGCCAGCAGCTTGGAACTAGCGGGGCCCCCTAGTGAGCAGTTCTTC. Its protein product is CASSLELAGPPSEQFF.

This clonotype has at least ten counts. The chain carries TRBV5-1 and TRBJ2-4; D gene ambiguous. Trimming shortened V by 0 bases and J by 0 bases, and 7 bases separated the two germline ends. Germline-derived CDR1 and CDR2 are SGHRS and YFSETQ. CDR3 length: 15 residues. The CDR3 is CASSLGLLAKNIQYF. The CDR3 DNA sequence: TGCGCCAGCAGCTTGGGACTTCTAGCCAAAAACATTCAGTACTTC.

This clonotype came up many times. This chain joins TRBV6-4 and TRBJ2-1; 7 bases line up with TRBD2. This CDR3 comprises 15 residues. V lost 2 bases, J lost 0 bases, and 1 base stayed unmatched. Germline CDR1 is MRHNA and CDR2 is SNTAGT. CDR3 amino acids: CASSDTGGSYNEQFF. The CDR3 DNA sequence: TGTGCCAGCAGTGACACGGGGGGCTCCTACAATGAGCAGTTCTTC.

The chain has TRBV25-1 and TRBJ2-7; 7 nucleotides match TRBD2. CDR3 size: 16 residues. The junction had 13 bases not matched to a gene; V was cut back by 1 base and J by 7 bases. CDR1 is MGHDK and CDR2 is SYGVNS in the germline V gene. The CDR3 spells CASSESYGGSVREQYF. CDR3 nucleotides: TGTGCCAGCAGTGAATCCTATGGCGGGAGTGTCCGAGAGCAGTACTTC.

The chain's CDR3 is CASSQETGGAFSPLHF. The CDR3 DNA follows: TGCGCCAGCAGCCAAGAAACAGGGGGCGCGTTTTCACCCCTCCACTTT. The chain joins TRBV4-3 to TRBJ1-6, with TRBD1 matching over 9 bases. The CDR3 totals 16 residues. J was trimmed by 9 bases and V by 0 bases; bases with no gene match: 6. The germline V gene encodes CDR1 LGHNA and CDR2 YSLEER.

In this sample, this clonotype turned up a few times. The chain carries TRBV4-1 and TRBJ2-3; no clear D gene. Germline CDR1 is MGHRA and CDR2 is YSYEKL. V lost 0 bases, J lost 6 bases, and 7 bases lay in between. The CDR3 length is 13 residues. The CDR3: CASSQDSWDTQYF. The CDR3 DNA reads as TGCGCCAGCAGCCAAGATAGCTGGGATACGCAGTATTTT.

The chain links TRBV28 to TRBJ1-3, with TRBD1 identical over 7 bases. This CDR3 spans 22 amino acids. V lost 8 bases to trimming and J lost 0 bases; unmatched junction nucleotides: 28. In germline, CDR1 is MDHEN, CDR2 SYDVKM. CDR3 residues: CASQGEGATRQGRWHSGNTIYF. DNA of the CDR3: TGTGCCAGCCAAGGCGAGGGGGCCACAAGACAGGGTCGGTGGCACTCTGGAAACACCATATATTTT.

There are a few counts of this clonotype. The gene calls are TRBV29-1 and TRBJ1-2; 9 positions agree with TRBD1. Germline V lookup: CDR1 SQVTM, CDR2 ANQGSEA. With V trimmed by 3 bases and J by 5 bases, 7 bases remained unmatched. The CDR3 extends over 14 amino acids. This CDR3 reads CSVEGQGRGYGYTF. In DNA, the CDR3 is TGCAGCGTTGAGGGACAGGGAAGGGGGTATGGCTACACCTTC.

Ten or more counts support this clonotype. V gene TRBV19 combines with J gene TRBJ2-2, with D perhaps TRBD1 (5 bases). The V end was cut by 8 bases, the J end by 1 base, with 8 bases between. This CDR3 spans 13 amino acids. Germline loops: CDR1 LNHDA, CDR2 SQIVND (reference sequence). The CDR3 loop is CASSGLNTGELFF. The CDR3 DNA is TGTGCCAGTTCAGGGTTGAACACCGGGGAGCTGTTTTTT.

This clonotype was detected many times. The chain employs TRBV7-2 and TRBJ2-7; possibly TRBD2 for D (5 bases). With 1 base removed from V and 0 bases from J, the gap between germline ends came to 10 bases. From germline, CDR1 is SGHTA and CDR2 FQGNSA. The CDR3 is 15 residues long. Here the CDR3 reads CASSLDPGSSYEQYF. In DNA, the CDR3 is TGTGCCAGCAGCTTAGATCCGGGGAGCTCCTACGAGCAGTACTTC.

The chain employs TRBV24-1 and TRBJ2-3; 10 bases line up with TRBD2. This CDR3 region has 16 residues. The V gene end was trimmed by 3 bases and the J gene end by 0 bases; junction bases not matched to a gene: 2. Germline V lookup: CDR1 KGHDR, CDR2 SFDVKD. This chain's CDR3 is CATSDPTSGSTDTQYF. As DNA, the CDR3 is TGTGCCACCAGTGATCCGACTAGCGGGAGCACAGATACGCAGTATTTT.

The genes are TRBV2 and TRBJ2-5; D is undetermined. Trimming pared 1 base from V and 2 bases from J, leaving 8 bases between. The germline V gene encodes CDR1 SNHLY and CDR2 FYNNEI. The CDR3 has 14 amino acids. The CDR3 DNA reads as TGTGCCAGCAGTGAAGATGCGATACAAGAGACCCAGTACTTC. This sequence encodes CASSEDAIQETQYF. The variable domain in full, completed from reference TRBV2 and TRBJ2-5, reads EPEVTQTPSHQVTQMGQEVILRCVPISNHLYFYWYRQILGQKVEFLVSFYNNEISEKSEIFDDQFSVERPDGSNFTLKIRSTKLEDSAMYFCASSEDAIQETQYFGPGTRLLVL.

The chain couples TRBV4-3 to TRBJ2-6; no definite D call. The V end was cut by 4 bases, the J end by 3 bases, with 7 bases between. Germline V gene sequence: CDR1 LGHNA, CDR2 YSLEER. The CDR3 length is 14 residues. The CDR3 coding sequence is TGCGCCAGCAGCCTCGAACTTGGGGCCAACGTCCTGACTTTC. As protein: CASSLELGANVLTF.

This clonotype was seen more than once but under ten times. The genes are TRBV20-1 and TRBJ2-1; D is unresolved. V shed 1 base and J shed 5 bases, with 3 bases lying between them. There are 11 residues in the CDR3. CDR1 and CDR2 from the germline V gene are DFQATT and SNEGSKA (reference sequence). The CDR3 region has the DNA TGCAGTGCTAGAGTAAACAATGAGCAGTTCTTC. It yields the protein CSARVNNEQFF.

The rearrangement links TRBV15 to TRBJ2-7, with 10 bases that match TRBD1. Germline V lookup: CDR1 LNHNV, CDR2 YYDKDF (reference sequence). Trimming took 1 base from V and 2 from J; bases not matched to a gene: 8. The CDR3 contains 17 residues. The CDR3 DNA reads as TGTGCCACCAGCAGAGTTCTGGGACAGGGGCCCCCCTACGAGCAGTACTTC. It specifies CATSRVLGQGPPYEQYF. Complete variable domain (other parts from reference TRBV15 and TRBJ2-7): DAMVIQNPRYQVTQFGKPVTLSCSQTLNHNVMYWYQQKSSQAPKLLFHYYDKDFNNEADTPDNFQSRRPNTSFCFLDIRSPGLGDTAMYLCATSRVLGQGPPYEQYFGPGTRLTVT.

There are many counts of this clonotype. For the CDR3, the DNA is TGTGCCAGCAGTTTTGAGCCGGGAAATGAAGCTTTCTTT. Translation: CASSFEPGNEAFF. J is TRBJ1-1 and V is TRBV27; D remains unclear. Between the trimmed V and J ends, which lost 3 bases and 7 bases, there was a span of 12 bases. This CDR3 is built from 13 residues. CDR1 is MNHEY and CDR2 is SMNVEV in the germline V gene (reference sequence).

This clonotype showed up many times. V and J are TRBV4-3 and TRBJ2-1; 7 bases map to TRBD2. The CDR3 has 12 amino acids. Germline CDR1 reads LGHNA; CDR2 reads YSLEER. V lost 4 bases and J lost 9; bases outside the gene matches: 3. CDR3: CASSPGTIEQFF. The CDR3 nucleotides are TGCGCCAGCAGCCCAGGGACTATTGAGCAGTTCTTC.

Comments on this clonotype: It may be a read error: a sequence one base away is much more abundant. The CDR3 spells CASSVGPGKGVGQYF. In DNA, the CDR3 is TGTGCCAGCAGCGTAGGGCCGGGTAAAGGGGTCGGGCAGTACTTC. The gene calls are TRBV9 and TRBJ2-7; possible D gene TRBD1, 5 bases. The CDR3 has 15 amino acids. Germline CDR1 SGDLS, CDR2 YYNGEE. Trimming took 0 bases from V and 9 from J, leaving 19 bases between them.

This clonotype was counted a few times. V is TRBV6-1 and J is TRBJ2-7; 9 bases agree with TRBD1. The CDR3 covers 16 residues. Germline loops: CDR1 MNHNS, CDR2 SASEGT. Germline trimming cut 5 bases from V and 6 bases from J; bases unmatched to any gene: 14. This CDR3 is CASSKPTGGVKGEQYF. The CDR3 DNA reads as TGTGCCAGCAGTAAACCCACAGGGGGCGTTAAAGGCGAGCAGTACTTC.

This clonotype showed up just a few times. The rearrangement joins TRBV29-1 to TRBJ2-5; D is perhaps TRBD1 (6 bases). Germline values: CDR1 SQVTM, CDR2 ANQGSEA. The CDR3 runs 14 residues. Trimming stripped 4 bases from V and 3 bases from J, with 15 bases between. Here the CDR3 reads CSVVVLRQEETQYF. Written as DNA, the CDR3 is TGCAGCGTTGTGGTGCTGAGACAGGAAGAGACCCAGTACTTC.

In this sample, this clonotype turned up many times. The chain links TRBV5-1 to TRBJ2-3; 10 bases match TRBD2. V gave up 4 bases and J gave up 3 bases; unmatched junction bases: 14. CDR3 length: 18 amino acids. Germline V gene data show CDR1 as SGHRS and CDR2 as YFSETQ. Here the CDR3 reads CASSPQTRTSGITDTQYF. In DNA form, the CDR3 reads TGCGCCAGCAGCCCCCAAACCCGGACTAGCGGAATAACAGATACGCAGTATTTT.